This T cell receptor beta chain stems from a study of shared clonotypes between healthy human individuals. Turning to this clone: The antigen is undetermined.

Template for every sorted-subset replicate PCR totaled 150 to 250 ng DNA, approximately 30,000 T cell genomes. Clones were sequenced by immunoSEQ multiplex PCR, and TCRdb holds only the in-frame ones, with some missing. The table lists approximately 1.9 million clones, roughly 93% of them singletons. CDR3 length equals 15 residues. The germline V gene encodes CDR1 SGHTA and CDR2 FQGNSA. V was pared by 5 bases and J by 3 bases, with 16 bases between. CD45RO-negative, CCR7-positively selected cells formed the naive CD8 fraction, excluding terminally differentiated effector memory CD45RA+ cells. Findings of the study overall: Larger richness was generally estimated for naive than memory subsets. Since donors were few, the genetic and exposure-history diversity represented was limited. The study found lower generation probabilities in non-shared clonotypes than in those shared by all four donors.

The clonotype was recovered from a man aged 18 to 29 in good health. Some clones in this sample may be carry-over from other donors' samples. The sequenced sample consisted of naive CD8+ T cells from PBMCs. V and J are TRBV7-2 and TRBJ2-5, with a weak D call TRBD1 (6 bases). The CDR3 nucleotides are TGTGCCAGCAGCCCCCCCGTCACAGGGAAAGAGACCCAGTACTTC. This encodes CASSPPVTGKETQYF.